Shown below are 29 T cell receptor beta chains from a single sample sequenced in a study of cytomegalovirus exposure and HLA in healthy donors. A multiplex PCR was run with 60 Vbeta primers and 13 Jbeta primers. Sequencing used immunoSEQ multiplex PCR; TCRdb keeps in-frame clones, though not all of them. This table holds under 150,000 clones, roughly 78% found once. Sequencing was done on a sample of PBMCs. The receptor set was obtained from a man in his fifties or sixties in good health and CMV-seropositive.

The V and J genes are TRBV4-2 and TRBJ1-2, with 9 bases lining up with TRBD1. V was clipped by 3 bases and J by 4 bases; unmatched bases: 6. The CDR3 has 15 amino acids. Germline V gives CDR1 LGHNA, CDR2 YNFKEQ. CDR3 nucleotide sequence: TGTGCCAGCAGCCAGACCGGGACAGGGTTCTATGGCTACACCTTC. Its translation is CASSQTGTGFYGYTF.

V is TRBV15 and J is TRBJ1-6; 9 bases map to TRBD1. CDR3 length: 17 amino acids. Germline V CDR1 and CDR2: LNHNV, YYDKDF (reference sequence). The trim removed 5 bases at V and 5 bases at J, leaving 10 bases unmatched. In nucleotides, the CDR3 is TGTGCCACCAGCGCGCCCGACAGGGGGTGGGATAATTCACCCCTCCACTTT. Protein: CATSAPDRGWDNSPLHF.

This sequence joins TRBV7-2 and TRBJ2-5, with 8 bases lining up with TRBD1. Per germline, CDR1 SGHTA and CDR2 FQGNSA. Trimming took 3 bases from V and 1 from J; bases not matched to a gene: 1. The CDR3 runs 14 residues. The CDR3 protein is CASSFRGLQETQYF. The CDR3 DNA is TGTGCCAGCAGCTTCAGGGGGCTCCAAGAGACCCAGTACTTC. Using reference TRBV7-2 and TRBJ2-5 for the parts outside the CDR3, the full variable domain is GAGVSQSPSNKVTEKGKDVELRCDPISGHTALYWYRQSLGQGLEFLIYFQGNSAPDKSGLPSDRFSAERTGGSVSTLTIQRTQQEDSAVYLCASSFRGLQETQYFGPGTRLLVL.

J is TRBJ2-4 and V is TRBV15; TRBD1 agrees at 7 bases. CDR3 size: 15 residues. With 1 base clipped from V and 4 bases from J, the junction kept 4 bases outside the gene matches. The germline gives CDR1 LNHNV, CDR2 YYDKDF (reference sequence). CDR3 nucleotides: TGTGCCACCAGCAGAGCCGGGACAGCGAAAAACATTCAGTACTTC. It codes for CATSRAGTAKNIQYF.

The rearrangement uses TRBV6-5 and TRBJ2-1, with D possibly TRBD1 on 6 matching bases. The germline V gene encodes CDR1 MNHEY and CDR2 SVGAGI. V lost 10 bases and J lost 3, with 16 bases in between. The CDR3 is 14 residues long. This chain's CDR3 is CATKDSKFYNEQFF. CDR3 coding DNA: TGTGCCACCAAGGACAGCAAATTCTACAATGAGCAGTTCTTC.

CDR3 region: CASSISTSGANVLTF. Written as DNA, the CDR3 is TGTGCCAGTAGTATAAGTACATCTGGGGCCAACGTCCTGACTTTC. The gene calls are TRBV19 and TRBJ2-6; no reliable D call. From germline, CDR1 is LNHDA and CDR2 SQIVND (reference sequence). Trimming cost V 2 bases and J 1 base, with 6 bases left between them. This CDR3 is built from 15 residues. Drawing the rest from reference TRBV19 and TRBJ2-6, the complete variable domain is DGGITQSPKYLFRKEGQNVTLSCEQNLNHDAMYWYRQDPGQGLRLIYYSQIVNDFQKGDIAEGYSVSREKKESFPLTVTSAQKNPTAFYLCASSISTSGANVLTFGAGSRLTVL.

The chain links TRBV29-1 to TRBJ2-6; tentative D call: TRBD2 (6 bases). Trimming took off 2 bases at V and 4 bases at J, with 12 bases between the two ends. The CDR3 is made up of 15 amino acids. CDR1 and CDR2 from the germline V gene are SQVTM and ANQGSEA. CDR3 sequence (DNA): TGCAGCGTTGAAAGAGGAGGGGACGGGGCCAACGTCCTGACTTTC. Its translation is CSVERGGDGANVLTF. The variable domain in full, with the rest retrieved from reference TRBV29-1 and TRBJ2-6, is SAVISQKPSRDICQRGTSLTIQCQVDSQVTMMFWYRQQPGQSLTLIATANQGSEATYESGFVIDKFPISRPNLTFSTLTVSNMSPEDSSIYLCSVERGGDGANVLTFGAGSRLTVL.

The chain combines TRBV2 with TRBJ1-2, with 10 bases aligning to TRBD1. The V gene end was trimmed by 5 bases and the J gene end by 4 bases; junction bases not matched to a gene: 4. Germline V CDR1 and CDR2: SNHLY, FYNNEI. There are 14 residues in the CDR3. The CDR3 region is CASSSTGGIYGYTF. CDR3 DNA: TGTGCCAGCAGTTCGACAGGGGGCATCTATGGCTACACCTTC.

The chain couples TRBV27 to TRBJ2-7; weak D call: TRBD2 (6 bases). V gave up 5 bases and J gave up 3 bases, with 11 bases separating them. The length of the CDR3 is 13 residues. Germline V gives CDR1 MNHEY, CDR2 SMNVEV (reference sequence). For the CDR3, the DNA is TGTGCCAGCAGTCGGGGACTCATCTACGAGCAGTACTTC. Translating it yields CASSRGLIYEQYF.

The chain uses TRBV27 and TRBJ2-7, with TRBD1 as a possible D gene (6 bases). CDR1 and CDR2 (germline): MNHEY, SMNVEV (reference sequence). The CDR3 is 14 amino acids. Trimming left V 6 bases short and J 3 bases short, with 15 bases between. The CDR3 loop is CASSGRTAIYEQYF. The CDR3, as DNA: TGTGCCAGCAGCGGGCGGACAGCCATCTACGAGCAGTACTTC.

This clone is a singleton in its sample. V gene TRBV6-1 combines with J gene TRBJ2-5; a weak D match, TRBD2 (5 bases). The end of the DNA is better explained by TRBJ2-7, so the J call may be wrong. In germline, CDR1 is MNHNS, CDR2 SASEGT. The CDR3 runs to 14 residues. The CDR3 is CASSSGPLEDEQYF. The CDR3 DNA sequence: TGTGCCAGCAGCTCCGGGCCCCTGGAGGACGAGCAGTACTTC.

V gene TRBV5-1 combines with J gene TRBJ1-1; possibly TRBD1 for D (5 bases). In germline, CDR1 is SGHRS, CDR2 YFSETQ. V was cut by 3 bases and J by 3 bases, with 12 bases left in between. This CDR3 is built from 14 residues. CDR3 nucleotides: TGCGCCAGCAGCTGGGGTTGGGGGGACACTGAAGCTTTCTTT. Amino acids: CASSWGWGDTEAFF.

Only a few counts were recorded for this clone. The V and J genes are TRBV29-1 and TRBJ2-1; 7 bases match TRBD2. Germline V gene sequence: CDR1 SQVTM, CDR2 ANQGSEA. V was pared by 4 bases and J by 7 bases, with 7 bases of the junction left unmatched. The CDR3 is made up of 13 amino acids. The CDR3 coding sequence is TGCAGCGTTGTGGGGACTATAAGTAATGAGCAGTTCTTC. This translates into CSVVGTISNEQFF.

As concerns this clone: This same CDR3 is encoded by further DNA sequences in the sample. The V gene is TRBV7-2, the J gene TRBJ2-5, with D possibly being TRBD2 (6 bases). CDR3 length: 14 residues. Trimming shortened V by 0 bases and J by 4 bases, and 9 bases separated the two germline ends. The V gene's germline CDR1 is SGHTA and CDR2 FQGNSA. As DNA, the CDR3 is TGTGCCAGCAGCTTAGCGGGGGGAGGAGAGACCCAGTACTTC. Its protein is CASSLAGGGETQYF.

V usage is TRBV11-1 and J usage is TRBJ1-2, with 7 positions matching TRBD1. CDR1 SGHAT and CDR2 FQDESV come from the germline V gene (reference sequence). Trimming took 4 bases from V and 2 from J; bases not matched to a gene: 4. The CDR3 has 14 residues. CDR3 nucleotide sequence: TGTGCCAGCAGCTCGCCGGACAGGAACTATGGCTACACCTTC. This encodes CASSSPDRNYGYTF.

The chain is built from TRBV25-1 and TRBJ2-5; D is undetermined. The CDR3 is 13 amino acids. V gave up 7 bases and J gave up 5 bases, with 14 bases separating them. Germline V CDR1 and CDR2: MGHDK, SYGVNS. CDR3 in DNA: TGTGCCAGCACCCGCGGCGCGAGGGAGACCCAGTACTTC. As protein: CASTRGARETQYF.

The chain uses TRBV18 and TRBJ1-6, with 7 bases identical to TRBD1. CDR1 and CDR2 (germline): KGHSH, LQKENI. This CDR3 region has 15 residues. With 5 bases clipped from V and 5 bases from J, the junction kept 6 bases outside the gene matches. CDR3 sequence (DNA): TGTGCCAGCTCAGCGGGACAGACAAATAATTCACCCCTCCACTTT. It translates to CASSAGQTNNSPLHF. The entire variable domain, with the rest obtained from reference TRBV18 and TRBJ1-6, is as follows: NAGVMQNPRHLVRRRGQEARLRCSPMKGHSHVYWYRQLPEEGLKFMVYLQKENIIDESGMPKERFSAEFPKEGPSILRIQQVVRGDSAAYFCASSAGQTNNSPLHFGNGTRLTVT.

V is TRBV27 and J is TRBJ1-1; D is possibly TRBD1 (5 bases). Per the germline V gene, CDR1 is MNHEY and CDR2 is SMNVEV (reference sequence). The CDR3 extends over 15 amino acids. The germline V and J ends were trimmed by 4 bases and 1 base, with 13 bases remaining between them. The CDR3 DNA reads TGTGCCAGCAGTTACGGTAGGCAGGGGAACACTGAAGCTTTCTTT. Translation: CASSYGRQGNTEAFF.

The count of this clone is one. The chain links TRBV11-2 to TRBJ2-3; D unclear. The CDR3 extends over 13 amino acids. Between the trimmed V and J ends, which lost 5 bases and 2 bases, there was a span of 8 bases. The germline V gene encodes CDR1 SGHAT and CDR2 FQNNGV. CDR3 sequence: CASSPRVTDTQYF. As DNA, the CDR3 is TGTGCCAGCAGCCCCCGAGTCACAGATACGCAGTATTTT.

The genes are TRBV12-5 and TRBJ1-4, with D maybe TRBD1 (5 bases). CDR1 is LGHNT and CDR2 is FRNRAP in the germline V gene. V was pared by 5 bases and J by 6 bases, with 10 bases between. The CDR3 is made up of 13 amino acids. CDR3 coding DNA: TGTGCTAGTGGTCCCTCGACAGATGAAAAACTGTTTTTT. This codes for CASGPSTDEKLFF.

The CDR3 DNA follows: TGTGCCAGCAGCGTAGGGCTGGGCCTTACCGGGGAGCTGTTTTTT. It specifies CASSVGLGLTGELFF. The V gene is TRBV9, the J gene TRBJ2-2, with D hard to call. Germline V gene lookup returns CDR1 SGDLS and CDR2 YYNGEE. There are 15 residues in the CDR3. Trimming took 0 bases from V and 5 from J, leaving 11 bases between them.

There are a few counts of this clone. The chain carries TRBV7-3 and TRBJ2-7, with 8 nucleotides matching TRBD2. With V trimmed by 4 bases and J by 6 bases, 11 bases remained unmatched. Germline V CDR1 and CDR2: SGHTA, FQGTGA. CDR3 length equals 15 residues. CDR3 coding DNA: TGTGCCAGCAGCTCGACCGGCCGGGAGGGGGGCGAGCAGTACTTC. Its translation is CASSSTGREGGEQYF. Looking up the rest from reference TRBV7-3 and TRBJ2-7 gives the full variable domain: GAGVSQTPSNKVTEKGKYVELRCDPISGHTALYWYRQSLGQGPEFLIYFQGTGAADDSGLPNDRFFAVRPEGSVSTLKIQRTERGDSAVYLCASSSTGREGGEQYFGPGTRLTVT.

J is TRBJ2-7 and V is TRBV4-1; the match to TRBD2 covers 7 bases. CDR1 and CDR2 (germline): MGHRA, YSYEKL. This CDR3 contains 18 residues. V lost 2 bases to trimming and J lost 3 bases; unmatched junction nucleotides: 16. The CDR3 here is CASSQHDSGDDYYYEQYF. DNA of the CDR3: TGCGCCAGCAGCCAACATGACAGCGGGGACGACTACTACTACGAGCAGTACTTC.

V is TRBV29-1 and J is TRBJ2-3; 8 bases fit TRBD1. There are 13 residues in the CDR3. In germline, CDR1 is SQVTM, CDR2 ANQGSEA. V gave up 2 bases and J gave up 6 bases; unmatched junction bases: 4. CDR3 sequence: CSVEQGAGDTQYF. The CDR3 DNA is TGCAGCGTTGAACAGGGGGCAGGGGATACGCAGTATTTT.

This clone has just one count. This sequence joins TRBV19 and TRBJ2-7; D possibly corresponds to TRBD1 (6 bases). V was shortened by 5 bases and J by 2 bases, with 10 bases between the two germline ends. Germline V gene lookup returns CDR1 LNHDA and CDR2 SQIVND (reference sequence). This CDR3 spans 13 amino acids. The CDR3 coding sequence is TGTGCCAGTAGTTCCCGACAGGCCTACGAGCAGTACTTC. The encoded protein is CASSSRQAYEQYF.

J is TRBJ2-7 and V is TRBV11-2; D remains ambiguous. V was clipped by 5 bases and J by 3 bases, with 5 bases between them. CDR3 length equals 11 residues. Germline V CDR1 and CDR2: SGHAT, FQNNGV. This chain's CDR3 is CASSTYYEQYF. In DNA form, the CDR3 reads TGTGCCAGCAGCACCTACTACGAGCAGTACTTC.

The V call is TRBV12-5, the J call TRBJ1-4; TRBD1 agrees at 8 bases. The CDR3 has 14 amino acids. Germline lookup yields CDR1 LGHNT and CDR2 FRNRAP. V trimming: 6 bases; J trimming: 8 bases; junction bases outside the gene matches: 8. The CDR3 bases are TGTGCTAGTGGCCGGACAGGGTCGGCAGAAAAACTGTTTTTT. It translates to CASGRTGSAEKLFF. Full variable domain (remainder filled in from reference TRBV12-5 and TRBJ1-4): DARVTQTPRHKVTEMGQEVTMRCQPILGHNTVFWYRQTMMQGLELLAYFRNRAPLDDSGMPKDRFSAEMPDATLATLKIQPSEPRDSAVYFCASGRTGSAEKLFFGSGTQLSVL.

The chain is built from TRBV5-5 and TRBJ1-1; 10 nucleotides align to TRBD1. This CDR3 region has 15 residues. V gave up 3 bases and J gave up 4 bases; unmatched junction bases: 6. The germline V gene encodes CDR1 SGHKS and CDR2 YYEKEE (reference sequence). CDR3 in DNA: TGTGCCAGCAGCTCGGACAGGGGGTATAGCACTGAAGCTTTCTTT. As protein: CASSSDRGYSTEAFF.

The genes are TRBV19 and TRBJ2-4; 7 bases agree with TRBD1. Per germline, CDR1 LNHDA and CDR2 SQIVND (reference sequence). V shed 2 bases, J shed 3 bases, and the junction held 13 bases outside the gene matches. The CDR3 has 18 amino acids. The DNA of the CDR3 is TGTGCCAGTAGTATAAGGGCGGAAAAAAACAGGGGCAAAAACATTCAGTACTTC. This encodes CASSIRAEKNRGKNIQYF. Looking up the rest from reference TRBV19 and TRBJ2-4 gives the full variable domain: DGGITQSPKYLFRKEGQNVTLSCEQNLNHDAMYWYRQDPGQGLRLIYYSQIVNDFQKGDIAEGYSVSREKKESFPLTVTSAQKNPTAFYLCASSIRAEKNRGKNIQYFGAGTRLSVL.